The source of this T cell receptor (beta chain) is a study of CXCR3-negative and CXCR3-positive naive CD8 T cells (dated by TCRdb to between 2018 and 2020). Notes on the research overall: Roughly 150 million TRB reads were obtained in total, roughly 1.5 +/- 0.3 million reads per library. The diversity and physicochemical repertoire analyses included more than nine donors pooled from two independent experiments. The TRBV-TRBJ cluster analysis covered naive subsets from 5 donors and memory cells from 3 donors. Broad study findings and their caveats: Similar TRBV-TRBJ usage was shown by naive CXCR3-negative and CXCR3-positive cells from the same donor, whereas distinct patterns were shown by memory cells. Surface CD5, linked to self-reactivity in mice, was comparable between naive subsets; TCR interaction strength was therefore also inferred from TRB CDR3 physicochemical properties. Compared with CXCR3-negative naive cells, CXCR3-positive naive cells had TRB CDR3s with higher hydrophobicity (lower Kidera factor 4), lower energy, and higher strength and volume indices. Repertoire diversity was comparably high in both naive subsets but much lower in memory CD8+ T cells. Freshly isolated PBMCs were used for most assays because CXCR3 expression went down partially after cryopreservation.

With regard to this clonotype: Its antigen is not yet known.

CDR1 and CDR2, per the germline V gene, are LGHNA and YSLEER. Measured from the cysteine to the phenylalanine, the CDR3 is 17 residues long. Only the protein sequence is given. Each CD8+ T cell subset was flow-sorted in triplicate, and some 300,000 cells per subset were placed directly into RLT lysis buffer. Naive CD8+ T cells were defined stringently as CD45RO-CCR7+CD27+CD95- to exclude memory contaminants. Peripheral blood mononuclear cells were isolated from buffy coats using standard density gradient centrifugation. Naive CXCR3-negative and CXCR3-positive CD8+ T cells were flow-sorted on a FACSAria III. Total RNA was extracted from sorted cells with an RNeasy Mini Kit. Data came from a NextSeq 550. The Human TCR Profiling Kit (MiLaboratory) was used to prepare UMI-labeled 5' RACE TRB cDNA libraries. cDNA synthesis used the entire amount of extracted RNA, and PCR amplification then used the entire amount of cDNA produced. Libraries were prepared in parallel using an identical number of PCR cycles. Per the source publication's procedure: MIGEC and MiXCR extracted about 50,000 +/- 10,000 unique UMI-labeled TRB cDNA molecules per library, requiring at least two reads per UMI. On average, roughly 40,000 +/- 10,000 functional in-frame TRB CDR3 nucleotide clonotypes lacking stop codons were found per library. After each sample was downsampled to 5000 UMI-labeled TRB molecules, VDJtools was used to calculate diversity metrics such as normalized Shannon-Wiener and Chao1. Clonotype-size-weighted physicochemical properties of the central five CDR3 residues (interaction energy, strength, volume and Kidera factor 4) were computed in VDJtools. The reads went through TCRdb reprocessing, and each CDR3 protein sequence gets one entry with no DNA. None of the V and J calls come from the authors' own analysis; TCRdb made them. The sample has approximately 140,000 distinct CDR3 sequences on record. In total, the top ten clones hold about 0.27% of the sample.

The receptor comes from a human donor in good health. Some clones in this sample may be carry-over from other donors' samples. The chain is made from TRBV4-3 and TRBJ1-6; with no DNA, the TCRdb D assignment of TRBD1 cannot be verified. Sequenced sample: naive CXCR3+ CD8+ T cells from blood. The cell subset or site label here, explained by the study, means: CD45RO-CCR7+CD27+CD95- naive CD8+ T cells expressing CXCR3 (TNR3+). The CDR3 protein sequence reads: CASSPETVWPDNSPLHF.